This TCR beta chain derives from a study of shared clonotypes between healthy human individuals. Notes on the study in general: Of the naive CD4 clonotypes, roughly 5% were shared across several donors.

For this clone: Its antigen is still unknown.

Each subset's genomic DNA was shared equally among a number of immunoSEQ plates. Method: immunoSEQ multiplex PCR; TCRdb's copy keeps in-frame clones and lacks some. Of over 2,000,000 clones in the sample, roughly 95% were seen once. Germline lookup yields CDR1 LNHNV and CDR2 YYDKDF (reference sequence). Trimming at V came to 3 bases and at J to 4 bases, leaving 9 bases not matched to a gene. The CDR3 is 16 residues long. Terminally differentiated effector memory CD45RA+ cells were excluded by CCR7 positive selection of CD45RO-negative cells. The specimen sequenced was naive CD8+ T cells from PBMCs. The J gene is TRBJ2-3, the V gene TRBV15, with TRBD2 matching 8 bases. The sequence was collected from a man aged 18 to 30 in good health. Some clones in this sample may be carry-over from other donors' samples. CDR3 in amino acids: CATSSLLSGSPDTQYF. CDR3 nucleotides: TGTGCCACCAGCAGTCTTCTCAGCGGGAGCCCAGATACGCAGTATTTT.